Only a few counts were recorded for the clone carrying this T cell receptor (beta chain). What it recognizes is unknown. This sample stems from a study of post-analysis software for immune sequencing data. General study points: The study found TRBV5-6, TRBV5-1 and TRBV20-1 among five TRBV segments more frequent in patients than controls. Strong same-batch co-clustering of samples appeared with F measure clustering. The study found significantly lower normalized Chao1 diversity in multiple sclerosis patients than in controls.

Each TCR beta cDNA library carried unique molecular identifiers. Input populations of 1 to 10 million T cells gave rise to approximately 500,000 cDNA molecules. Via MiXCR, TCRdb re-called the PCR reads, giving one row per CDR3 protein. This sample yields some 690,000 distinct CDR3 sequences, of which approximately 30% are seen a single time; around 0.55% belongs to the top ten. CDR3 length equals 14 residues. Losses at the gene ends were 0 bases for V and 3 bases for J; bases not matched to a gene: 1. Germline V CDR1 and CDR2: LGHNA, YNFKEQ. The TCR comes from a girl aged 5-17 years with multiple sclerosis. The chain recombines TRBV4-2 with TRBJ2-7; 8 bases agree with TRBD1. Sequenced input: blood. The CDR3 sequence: CASSQDTGGYEQYF. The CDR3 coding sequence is TGTGCCAGCAGCCAAGATACAGGGGGCTACGAGCAGTACTTC.